This TCR beta chain came from a study of cytomegalovirus exposure and HLA in healthy donors. The study's findings and limits: Earlier findings revealed that most TCR beta V segments proved productive either about 87% or about 30% of the time.

Regarding this clone: Its cognate antigen is unknown.

The PCR used 60 Vbeta and 13 Jbeta primers. Profiled with immunoSEQ multiplex PCR; TCRdb holds only in-frame clones, not every one. The sample records 150,000 to 200,000 clones, 75% to 90% being singletons. Donors sampled were nominally healthy, though unrecorded immune exposures were likely. The sample comprised PBMCs. This TCR derives from a male donor in good health and CMV-seronegative.

The chain's CDR3 is CASSVRLVYNEQFF. The CDR3 DNA sequence: TGTGCCAGCAGCGTAAGACTGGTATACAATGAGCAGTTCTTC. This chain uses TRBV7-2 with TRBJ2-1, with unresolved D. This CDR3 has 14 residues. The V and J ends lost 5 bases and 4 bases respectively, with 12 bases between them. Germline values: CDR1 SGHTA, CDR2 FQGNSA. Supplemented by reference TRBV7-2 and TRBJ2-1, the full variable domain reads GAGVSQSPSNKVTEKGKDVELRCDPISGHTALYWYRQSLGQGLEFLIYFQGNSAPDKSGLPSDRFSAERTGGSVSTLTIQRTQQEDSAVYLCASSVRLVYNEQFFGPGTRLTVL.